These T cell receptor beta chains were read from a single sample in a study of CD8+ T cells in alopecia areata. Assay used: immunoSEQ multiplex PCR; TCRdb lists only in-frame clones, some missing. The sample consists of 30,000 to 45,000 clones, under 65% of them appearing once. The specimen was CD4+ Tregs sorted from blood. These receptors were collected from a human donor with alopecia areata. The CDR3 runs from the conserved cysteine through the conserved F or W.

j_call: TRBJ2-2
v_call: TRBV28
cdr3_aa: CASSLSGASANTGELFF

j_call: TRBJ1-2
v_call: TRBV4-1
cdr3_aa: CASRDRGDYGYTF

j_call: TRBJ2-2
v_call: TRBV28
cdr3_aa: CASRGQGGELFF

j_call: TRBJ1-1
v_call: TRBV20-1
cdr3_aa: CSVDLTEAFF

j_call: TRBJ2-1
v_call: TRBV27
cdr3_aa: CASSLRLAGDNEQFF

j_call: TRBJ2-3
v_call: TRBV6-5
cdr3_aa: CASSSVAGRGGDTQYF

j_call: TRBJ2-5
v_call: TRBV5-1
cdr3_aa: CASSSGTGSETQYF

j_call: TRBJ1-2
v_call: TRBV7-3
cdr3_aa: CASSLSRGLWLDGYTF

j_call: TRBJ2-7
v_call: TRBV4-1
cdr3_aa: CASKMAGGSYEQYF

j_call: TRBJ2-2
v_call: TRBV7-2
cdr3_aa: CASSSHRLAGGAGELFF

j_call: TRBJ2-5
v_call: TRBV7-2
cdr3_aa: CASSLFSGGEETQYF

j_call: TRBJ2-1
v_call: TRBV29-1
cdr3_aa: CSVVSGRPSSYNEQFF

j_call: TRBJ2-7
v_call: TRBV6-6
cdr3_aa: CASRTRGTEQYF

j_call: TRBJ2-1
v_call: TRBV29-1
cdr3_aa: CSGRYNNEQFF

j_call: TRBJ2-2
v_call: TRBV5-1
cdr3_aa: CASLGGPDANTGELFF

j_call: TRBJ1-1
v_call: TRBV4-2
cdr3_aa: CASSQETGRSTEAFF

j_call: TRBJ1-6
v_call: TRBV18
cdr3_aa: CASSPFPSPLHF

j_call: TRBJ1-2
v_call: TRBV20-1
cdr3_aa: CSAGRDNGYTF

j_call: TRBJ1-1
v_call: TRBV7-3
cdr3_aa: CASSLSLVPNTEAFF

j_call: TRBJ2-7
v_call: TRBV18
cdr3_aa: CASSPPGEGRRYEQYF

j_call: TRBJ1-4
v_call: TRBV6-6
cdr3_aa: CASSLGPGGKLFF

j_call: TRBJ1-4
v_call: TRBV5-1
cdr3_aa: CASSPSPGWDEKLFF

j_call: TRBJ2-1
v_call: TRBV7-9
cdr3_aa: CASSPGLAPNNEQFF

j_call: TRBJ2-5
v_call: TRBV10-3
cdr3_aa: CAISDAGTSGQETQYF

j_call: TRBJ2-1
v_call: TRBV9
cdr3_aa: CASSVAPRTEQFF

j_call: TRBJ2-7
v_call: TRBV7-8
cdr3_aa: CASSSHGTLDEQYF

j_call: TRBJ2-2
v_call: TRBV9
cdr3_aa: CASTGRLTGELFF

j_call: TRBJ1-5
v_call: TRBV28
cdr3_aa: CASSLVSGMGQPQHF

j_call: TRBJ2-7
v_call: TRBV7-2
cdr3_aa: CASSSAGGSSYEQYF

j_call: TRBJ2-1
v_call: TRBV14
cdr3_aa: CASSPLFHNGLGEQFF

j_call: TRBJ2-1
v_call: TRBV7-9
cdr3_aa: CASSLGDRFLSVQFF

j_call: TRBJ1-2
v_call: TRBV4-3
cdr3_aa: CASSQVTGFEVAYGYTF

j_call: TRBJ2-7
v_call: TRBV7-2
cdr3_aa: CASSPSRGVDEQYF

j_call: TRBJ2-3
v_call: TRBV27
cdr3_aa: CASSRDRGQAQYF

j_call: TRBJ2-1
v_call: TRBV9
cdr3_aa: CASSVLGLAGGLSYNEQFF

j_call: TRBJ2-1
v_call: TRBV4-2
cdr3_aa: CASSQKGGTSGYNEQFF

j_call: TRBJ2-1
v_call: TRBV25-1
cdr3_aa: CASAPRRDEQFF

j_call: TRBJ2-1
v_call: TRBV6-5
cdr3_aa: CASSRSTRTNEQFF

j_call: TRBJ2-2
v_call: TRBV7-3
cdr3_aa: CASSPQAGELFF

j_call: TRBJ2-7
v_call: TRBV4-3
cdr3_aa: CASSRYVSYEQYF

j_call: TRBJ2-2
v_call: TRBV7-3
cdr3_aa: CASSQTNTGELFF

j_call: TRBJ2-7
v_call: TRBV4-3
cdr3_aa: CASSQDRAGDYEQYF

j_call: TRBJ1-5
v_call: TRBV6-1
cdr3_aa: CASLPSHSNQPQHF

j_call: TRBJ2-3
v_call: TRBV28
cdr3_aa: CASSLDGTADTQYF

j_call: TRBJ2-7
v_call: TRBV15
cdr3_aa: CATSRDLGAEQYF

j_call: TRBJ1-1
v_call: TRBV5-1
cdr3_aa: CASSLTGFTEAFF